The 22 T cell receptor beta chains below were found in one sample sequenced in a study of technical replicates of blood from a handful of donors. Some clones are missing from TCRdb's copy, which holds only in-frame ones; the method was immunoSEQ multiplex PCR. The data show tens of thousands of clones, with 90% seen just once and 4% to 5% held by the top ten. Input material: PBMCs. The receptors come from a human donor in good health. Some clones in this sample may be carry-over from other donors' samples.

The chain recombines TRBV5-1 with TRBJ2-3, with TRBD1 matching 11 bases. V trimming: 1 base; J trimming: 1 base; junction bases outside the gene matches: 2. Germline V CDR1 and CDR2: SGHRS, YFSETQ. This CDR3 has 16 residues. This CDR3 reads CASSLTGQGGTDTQYF. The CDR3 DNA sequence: TGCGCCAGCAGCTTGACGGGACAGGGGGGCACAGATACGCAGTATTTT.

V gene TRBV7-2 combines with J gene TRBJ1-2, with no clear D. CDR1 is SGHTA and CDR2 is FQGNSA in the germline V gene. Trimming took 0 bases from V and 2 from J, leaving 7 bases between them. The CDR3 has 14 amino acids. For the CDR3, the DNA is TGTGCCAGCAGCTTAGCATCCGGGAACTATGGCTACACCTTC. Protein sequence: CASSLASGNYGYTF.

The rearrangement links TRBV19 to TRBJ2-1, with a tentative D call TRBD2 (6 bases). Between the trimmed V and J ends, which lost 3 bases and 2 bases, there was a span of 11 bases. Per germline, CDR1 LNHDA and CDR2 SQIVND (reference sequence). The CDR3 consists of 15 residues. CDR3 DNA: TGTGCCAGTAGTATCCCAGGAGGGGCCTACAATGAGCAGTTCTTC. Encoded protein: CASSIPGGAYNEQFF.

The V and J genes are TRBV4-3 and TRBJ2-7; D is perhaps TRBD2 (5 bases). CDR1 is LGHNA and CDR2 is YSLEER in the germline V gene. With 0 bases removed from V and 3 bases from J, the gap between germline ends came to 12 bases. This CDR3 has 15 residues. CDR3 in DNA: TGCGCCAGCAGCCAAGATGCTAGCCGCCTCTACGAGCAGTACTTC. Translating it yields CASSQDASRLYEQYF.

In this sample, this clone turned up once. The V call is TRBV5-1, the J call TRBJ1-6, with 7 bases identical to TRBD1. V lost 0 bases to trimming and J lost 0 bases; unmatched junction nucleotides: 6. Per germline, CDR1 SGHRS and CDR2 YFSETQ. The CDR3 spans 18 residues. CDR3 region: CASSLEGGLSSYNSPLHF. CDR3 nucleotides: TGCGCCAGCAGCTTGGAAGGGGGCCTTAGCTCCTATAATTCACCCCTCCACTTT.

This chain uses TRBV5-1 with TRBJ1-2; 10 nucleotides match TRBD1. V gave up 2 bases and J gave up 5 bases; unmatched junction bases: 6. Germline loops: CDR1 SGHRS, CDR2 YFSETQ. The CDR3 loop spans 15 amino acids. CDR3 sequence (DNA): TGCGCCAGCAGCTTAACCGGACAGGGGGTATATGGCTACACCTTC. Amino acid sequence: CASSLTGQGVYGYTF. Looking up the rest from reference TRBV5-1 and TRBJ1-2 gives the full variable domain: KAGVTQTPRYLIKTRGQQVTLSCSPISGHRSVSWYQQTPGQGLQFLFEYFSETQRNKGNFPGRFSGRQFSNSRSEMNVSTLELGDSALYLCASSLTGQGVYGYTFGSGTRLTVV.

DNA for the CDR3: TGTGCCAGCAGTGTCGGGACAGGCCGGAACACTGAAGCTTTCTTT. Translation: CASSVGTGRNTEAFF. The chain uses TRBV27 and TRBJ1-1; 8 bases line up with TRBD1. The J segment lost 1 base and the V segment lost 5 bases, leaving 6 bases of the junction unmatched. Germline CDR1 MNHEY, CDR2 SMNVEV (reference sequence). This CDR3 spans 15 amino acids.

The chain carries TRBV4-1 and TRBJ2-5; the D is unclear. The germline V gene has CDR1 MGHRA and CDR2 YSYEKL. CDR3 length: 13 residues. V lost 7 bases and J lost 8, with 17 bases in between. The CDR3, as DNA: TGCGCCAGCACCTCACTTGCTCCGTGCACCCAGTACTTC. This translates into CASTSLAPCTQYF.

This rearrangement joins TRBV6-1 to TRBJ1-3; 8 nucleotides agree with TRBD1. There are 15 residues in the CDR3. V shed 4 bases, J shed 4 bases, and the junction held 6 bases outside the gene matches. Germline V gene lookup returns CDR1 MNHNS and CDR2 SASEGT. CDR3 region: CASSGTGGGGNTIYF. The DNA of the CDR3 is TGTGCCAGCAGTGGTACAGGGGGTGGCGGAAACACCATATATTTT.

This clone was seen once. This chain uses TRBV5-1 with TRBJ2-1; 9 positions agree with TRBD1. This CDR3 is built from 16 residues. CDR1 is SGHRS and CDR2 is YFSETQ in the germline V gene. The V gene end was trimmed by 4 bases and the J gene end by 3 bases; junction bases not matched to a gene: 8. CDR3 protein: CASSPRQGEVYNEQFF. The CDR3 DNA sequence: TGCGCCAGCAGCCCTCGACAGGGGGAAGTCTACAATGAGCAGTTCTTC.

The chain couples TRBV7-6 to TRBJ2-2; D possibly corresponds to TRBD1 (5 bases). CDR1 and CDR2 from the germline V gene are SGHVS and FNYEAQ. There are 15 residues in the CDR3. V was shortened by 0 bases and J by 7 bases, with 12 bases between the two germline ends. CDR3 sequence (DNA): TGTGCCAGCAGCTTAGCGGGGCCCCCTTACGGGGAGCTGTTTTTT. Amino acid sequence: CASSLAGPPYGELFF.

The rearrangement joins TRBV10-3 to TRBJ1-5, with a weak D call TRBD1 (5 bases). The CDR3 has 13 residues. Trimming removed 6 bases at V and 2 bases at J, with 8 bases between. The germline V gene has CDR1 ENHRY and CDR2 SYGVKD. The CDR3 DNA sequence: TGTGCCATCAGCAGGGCCGGCAATCAGCCCCAGCATTTT. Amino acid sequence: CAISRAGNQPQHF.

CDR3 DNA sequence: TGTGCCAGCAGCCTTGGGGTTACTAGCGGTTACAATGAGCAGTTCTTC. It specifies CASSLGVTSGYNEQFF. V usage is TRBV4-2 and J usage is TRBJ2-1, with 8 nucleotides matching TRBD2. With V trimmed by 4 bases and J by 4 bases, 9 bases remained unmatched. This CDR3 comprises 16 residues. Germline lookup yields CDR1 LGHNA and CDR2 YNFKEQ.

The CDR3 DNA reads TGCGCCAGCAGCTTGGAAAGCGAAGAGACCCAGTACTTC. Amino acids: CASSLESEETQYF. The rearrangement uses TRBV5-1 and TRBJ2-5; D is unresolved. Germline CDR1 is SGHRS and CDR2 is YFSETQ. The CDR3 length is 13 residues. Trimming removed 0 bases at V and 3 bases at J, with 6 bases between.

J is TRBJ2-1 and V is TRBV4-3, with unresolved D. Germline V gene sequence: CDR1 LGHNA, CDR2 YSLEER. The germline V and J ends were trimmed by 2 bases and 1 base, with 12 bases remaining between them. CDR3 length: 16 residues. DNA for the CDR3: TGCGCCAGCAGCCAAATCGGAGACTCTTCCTACAATGAGCAGTTCTTC. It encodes CASSQIGDSSYNEQFF.

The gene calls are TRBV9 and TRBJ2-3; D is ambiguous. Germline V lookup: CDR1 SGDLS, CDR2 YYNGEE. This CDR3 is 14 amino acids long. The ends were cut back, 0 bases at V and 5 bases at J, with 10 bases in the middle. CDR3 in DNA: TGTGCCAGCAGCGTAGGGAGCCCTGGAGATACGCAGTATTTT. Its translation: CASSVGSPGDTQYF.

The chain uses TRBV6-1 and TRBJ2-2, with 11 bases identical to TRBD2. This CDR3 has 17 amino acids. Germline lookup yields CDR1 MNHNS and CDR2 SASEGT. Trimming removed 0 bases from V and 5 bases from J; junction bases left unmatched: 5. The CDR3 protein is CASSEAGSGRATGELFF. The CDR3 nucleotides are TGTGCCAGCAGTGAAGCCGGTAGCGGGAGGGCAACCGGGGAGCTGTTTTTT.

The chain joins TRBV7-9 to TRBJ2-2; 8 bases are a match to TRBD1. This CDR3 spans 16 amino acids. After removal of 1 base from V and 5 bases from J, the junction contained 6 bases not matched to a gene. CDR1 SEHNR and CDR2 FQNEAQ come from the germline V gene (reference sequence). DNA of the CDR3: TGTGCCAGCAGCTTAGGAGTACGGACAGGGACCGGGGAGCTGTTTTTT. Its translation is CASSLGVRTGTGELFF.

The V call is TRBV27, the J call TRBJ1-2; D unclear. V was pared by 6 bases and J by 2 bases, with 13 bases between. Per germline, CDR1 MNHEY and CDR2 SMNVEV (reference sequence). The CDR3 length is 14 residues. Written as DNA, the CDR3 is TGTGCCAGCAGGGAACCGGGAAGGAACTATGGCTACACCTTC. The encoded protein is CASREPGRNYGYTF.

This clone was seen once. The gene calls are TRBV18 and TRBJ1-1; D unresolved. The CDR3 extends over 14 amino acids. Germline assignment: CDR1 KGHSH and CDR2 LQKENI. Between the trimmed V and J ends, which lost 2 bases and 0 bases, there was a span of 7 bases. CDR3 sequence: CASSPAGMNTEAFF. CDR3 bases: TGTGCCAGCTCACCAGCGGGCATGAACACTGAAGCTTTCTTT.

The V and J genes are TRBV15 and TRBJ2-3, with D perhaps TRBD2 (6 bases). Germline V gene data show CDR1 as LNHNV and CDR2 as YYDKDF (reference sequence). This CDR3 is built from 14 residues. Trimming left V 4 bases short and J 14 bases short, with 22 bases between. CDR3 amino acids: CATSTPQLGGDRYF. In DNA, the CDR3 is TGTGCCACCAGCACCCCCCAGCTAGGCGGGGATCGGTATTTT.

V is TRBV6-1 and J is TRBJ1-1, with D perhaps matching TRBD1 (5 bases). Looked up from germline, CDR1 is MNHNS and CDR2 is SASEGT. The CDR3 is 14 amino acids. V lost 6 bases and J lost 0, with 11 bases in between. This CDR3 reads CASSRQIMNTEAFF. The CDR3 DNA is TGTGCCAGCAGCCGACAGATCATGAACACTGAAGCTTTCTTT.